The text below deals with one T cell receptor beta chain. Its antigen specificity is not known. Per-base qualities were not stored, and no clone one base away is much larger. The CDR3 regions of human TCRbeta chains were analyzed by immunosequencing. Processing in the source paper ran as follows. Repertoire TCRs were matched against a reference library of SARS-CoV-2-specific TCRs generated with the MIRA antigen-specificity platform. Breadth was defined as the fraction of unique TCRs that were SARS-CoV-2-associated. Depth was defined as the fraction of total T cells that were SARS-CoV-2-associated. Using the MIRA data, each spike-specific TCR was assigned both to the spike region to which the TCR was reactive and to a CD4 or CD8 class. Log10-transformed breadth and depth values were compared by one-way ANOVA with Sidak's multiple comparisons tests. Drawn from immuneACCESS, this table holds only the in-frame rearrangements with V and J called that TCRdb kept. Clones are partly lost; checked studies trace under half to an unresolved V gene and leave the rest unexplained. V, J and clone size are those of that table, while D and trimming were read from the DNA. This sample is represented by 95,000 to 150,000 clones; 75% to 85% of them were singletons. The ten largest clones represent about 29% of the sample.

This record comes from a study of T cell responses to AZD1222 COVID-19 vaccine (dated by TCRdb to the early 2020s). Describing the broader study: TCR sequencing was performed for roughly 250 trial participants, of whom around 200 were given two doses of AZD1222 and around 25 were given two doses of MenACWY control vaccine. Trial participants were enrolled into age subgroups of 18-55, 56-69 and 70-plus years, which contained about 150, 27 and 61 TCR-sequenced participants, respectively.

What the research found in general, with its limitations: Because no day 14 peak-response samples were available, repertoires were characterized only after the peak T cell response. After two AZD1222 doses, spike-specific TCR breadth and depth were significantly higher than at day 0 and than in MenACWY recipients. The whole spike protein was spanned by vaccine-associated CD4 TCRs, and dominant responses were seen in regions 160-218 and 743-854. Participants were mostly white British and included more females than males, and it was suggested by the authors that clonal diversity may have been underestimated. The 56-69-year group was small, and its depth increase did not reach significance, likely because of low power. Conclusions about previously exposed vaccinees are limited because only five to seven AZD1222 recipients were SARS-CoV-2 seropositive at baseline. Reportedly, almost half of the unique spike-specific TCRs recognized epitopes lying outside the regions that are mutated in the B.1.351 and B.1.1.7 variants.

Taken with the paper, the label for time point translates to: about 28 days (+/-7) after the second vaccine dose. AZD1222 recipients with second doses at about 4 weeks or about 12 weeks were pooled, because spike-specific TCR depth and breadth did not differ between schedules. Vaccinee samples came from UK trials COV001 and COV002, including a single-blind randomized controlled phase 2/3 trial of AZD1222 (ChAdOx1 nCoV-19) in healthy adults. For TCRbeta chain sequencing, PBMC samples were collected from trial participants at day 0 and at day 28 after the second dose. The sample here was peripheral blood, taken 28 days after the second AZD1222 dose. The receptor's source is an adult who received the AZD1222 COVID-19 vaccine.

The bases are TGTGCCAGCAGCCCCTCCTGGACAGGGTATAATTCACCCCTCCACTTT. Translated, this gives CASSPSWTGYNSPLHF. The rearranged chain carries TRBV7-9 and TRBJ1-6, and 8 bases in between align with TRBD1. The CDR1 and CDR2 encoded by the germline V gene (reference sequence) are SEHNR and FQNEAQ. The cysteine opens and the phenylalanine closes a CDR3 of 16 amino acids. Here the CDR3 DNA is all that survives: 48 bases in frame from base 1. V has 5 bases trimmed and J has 4 bases trimmed; junction bases matching no gene number 7.